The 14 T cell receptor beta chains below come from one sample, sequenced in a study of graft-versus-host responses after intestinal transplantation. Their specific antigens are unknown. Profiled with immunoSEQ multiplex PCR; TCRdb holds only in-frame clones, not every one. The sample holds about 50,000 clones; about 90% are singletons and the top ten take over 2%. Source: unstimulated CD4+ T cells sorted from spleen or lymph node cells, taken before transplant. The receptors shown here come from a human donor who was the organ donor for an intestinal transplant.

This clone was observed once. The V call is TRBV7-2, the J call TRBJ2-7, with 13 bases aligning to TRBD2. This CDR3 region has 17 residues. Unmatched junction bases numbered 6, after V lost 0 bases and J lost 4 bases. Germline V gene lookup returns CDR1 SGHTA and CDR2 FQGNSA. CDR3 loop: CASSLAGLAGDPYEQYF. The CDR3 DNA follows: TGTGCCAGCAGCTTAGCAGGACTAGCGGGAGACCCATACGAGCAGTACTTC.

The rearrangement uses TRBV19 and TRBJ1-6; D possibly corresponds to TRBD1 (5 bases). There are 15 residues in the CDR3. Germline CDR1 LNHDA, CDR2 SQIVND (reference sequence). Trimming pared 3 bases from V and 5 bases from J, leaving 11 bases between. This CDR3 is CASSIAGQNNSPLHF. In nucleotides, the CDR3 is TGTGCCAGTAGTATCGCCGGACAAAATAATTCACCCCTCCACTTT.

This sequence joins TRBV25-1 and TRBJ1-3; D is perhaps TRBD1 (5 bases). Trimming removed 3 bases from V and 3 bases from J, with 6 bases in between. CDR1 MGHDK and CDR2 SYGVNS come from the germline V gene. There are 13 residues in the CDR3. The CDR3 protein is CASSDRVGNTIYF. CDR3 nucleotides: TGTGCCAGCAGTGACAGGGTTGGAAACACCATATATTTT.

The rearrangement links TRBV28 to TRBJ2-7; 9 bases map to TRBD1. V shed 5 bases, J shed 3 bases, and the junction held 11 bases outside the gene matches. The CDR3 is 16 amino acids. Germline loops: CDR1 MDHEN, CDR2 SYDVKM. CDR3: CASSHFGGTGYYEQYF. The CDR3 DNA reads as TGTGCCAGCAGTCACTTCGGGGGGACAGGGTACTACGAGCAGTACTTC.

The chain has TRBV19 and TRBJ2-3; TRBD2 matches 7 bases. CDR1 LNHDA and CDR2 SQIVND come from the germline V gene (reference sequence). The CDR3 extends over 16 amino acids. Losses at the gene ends were 6 bases for V and 0 bases for J; bases not matched to a gene: 9. CDR3 protein: CASSLRGGRSTDTQYF. Here the CDR3 DNA reads TGTGCCAGTAGCCTCCGGGGAGGGAGGAGCACAGATACGCAGTATTTT.

The chain uses TRBV7-2 and TRBJ1-6; D call uncertain. Per germline, CDR1 SGHTA and CDR2 FQGNSA. This CDR3 is 17 amino acids long. With 0 bases removed from V and 0 bases from J, the gap between germline ends came to 9 bases. The CDR3 loop is CASSLAPQSSYNSPLHF. CDR3 DNA sequence: TGTGCCAGCAGCTTAGCACCTCAGAGCTCCTATAATTCACCCCTCCACTTT. Full variable domain (remainder filled in from reference TRBV7-2 and TRBJ1-6): GAGVSQSPSNKVTEKGKDVELRCDPISGHTALYWYRQSLGQGLEFLIYFQGNSAPDKSGLPSDRFSAERTGGSVSTLTIQRTQQEDSAVYLCASSLAPQSSYNSPLHFGNGTRLTVT.

For this clone: One end of the junction varies from germline; a read error may be responsible. V is TRBV27 and J is TRBJ1-4, with TRBD1 identical over 8 bases. The germline V gene encodes CDR1 MNHEY and CDR2 SMNVEV (reference sequence). CDR3 size: 14 residues. CDR3 loop: CAGSLGRGQEKLFF. DNA for the CDR3: TGTGCCGGCAGTTTAGGCAGGGGGCAAGAAAAACTGTTTTTT.

The chain has TRBV9 and TRBJ2-3; no clear D. Germline V CDR1 and CDR2: SGDLS, YYNGEE. V lost 0 bases to trimming and J lost 0 bases, with 11 bases between them. The CDR3 runs to 16 residues. CDR3 nucleotides: TGTGCCAGCAGCGTAGATTCGACAACTAGCACAGATACGCAGTATTTT. Translation: CASSVDSTTSTDTQYF. Full variable domain (rest looked up from reference TRBV9 and TRBJ2-3): DSGVTQTPKHLITATGQRVTLRCSPRSGDLSVYWYQQSLDQGLQFLIQYYNGEERAKGNILERFSAQQFPDLHSELNLSSLELGDSALYFCASSVDSTTSTDTQYFGPGTRLTVL.

This chain links TRBV10-3 with TRBJ2-1; 7 positions match TRBD1. Germline V lookup: CDR1 ENHRY, CDR2 SYGVKD. With V trimmed by 7 bases and J by 5 bases, 5 bases remained unmatched. The CDR3 is made up of 13 amino acids. The CDR3 coding sequence is TGTGCCATCAACCATCAGGGGGACAATGAGCAGTTCTTC. Translation: CAINHQGDNEQFF.

CDR3 in amino acids: CASSLGRSYEQYF. CDR3 in DNA: TGTGCCAGCAGCTTAGGAAGGTCCTACGAGCAGTACTTC. The rearrangement uses TRBV7-2 and TRBJ2-7; D gene uncertain. The CDR3 is made up of 13 amino acids. Germline V lookup: CDR1 SGHTA, CDR2 FQGNSA. Trimming removed 1 base from V and 1 base from J, with 5 bases in between.

The chain carries TRBV28 and TRBJ1-4; 8 bases map to TRBD1. The ends lost 5 bases at V and 1 base at J; junction bases unmatched: 15. Germline assignment: CDR1 MDHEN and CDR2 SYDVKM. The CDR3 sequence is 19 residues long. The CDR3 coding sequence is TGTGCCAGCAGTCCTCCCTGGGGACAGGTTCAGAAAACTAATGAAAAACTGTTTTTT. Protein sequence: CASSPPWGQVQKTNEKLFF.

The V gene is TRBV7-3, the J gene TRBJ2-1; 9 bases are shared with TRBD2. CDR1 and CDR2 (germline): SGHTA, FQGTGA. V shed 3 bases and J 4 bases; nucleotides not matched to a gene: 1. This CDR3 contains 14 residues. The CDR3 nucleotides are TGTGCCAGCAGCTTGGGACTAGCTTACAATGAGCAGTTCTTC. Protein product: CASSLGLAYNEQFF. Supplemented by reference TRBV7-3 and TRBJ2-1, the full variable domain reads GAGVSQTPSNKVTEKGKYVELRCDPISGHTALYWYRQSLGQGPEFLIYFQGTGAADDSGLPNDRFFAVRPEGSVSTLKIQRTERGDSAVYLCASSLGLAYNEQFFGPGTRLTVL.

J is TRBJ2-7 and V is TRBV7-2, with 13 bases lining up with TRBD2. The CDR3 has 15 amino acids. From germline, CDR1 is SGHTA and CDR2 FQGNSA. Trimming at V came to 5 bases and at J to 3 bases, leaving 4 bases not matched to a gene. CDR3 bases: TGTGCCAGCAGCATCCGGACTAGCGGGGGCTACGAGCAGTACTTC. Residues: CASSIRTSGGYEQYF. The variable domain in full, with the rest retrieved from reference TRBV7-2 and TRBJ2-7, is GAGVSQSPSNKVTEKGKDVELRCDPISGHTALYWYRQSLGQGLEFLIYFQGNSAPDKSGLPSDRFSAERTGGSVSTLTIQRTQQEDSAVYLCASSIRTSGGYEQYFGPGTRLTVT.

In this sample, this clone turned up once. The chain couples TRBV7-2 to TRBJ2-1; 7 nucleotides line up with TRBD1. The trim removed 0 bases at V and 7 bases at J, leaving 0 bases unmatched. CDR1 SGHTA and CDR2 FQGNSA come from the germline V gene. CDR3 length: 13 residues. CDR3 sequence reads: CASSLATGNEQFF. In nucleotides, the CDR3 is TGTGCCAGCAGCTTAGCGACAGGGAATGAGCAGTTCTTC.